The 16 T cell receptor beta chains below all came from one sample that was sequenced in a study of Tregs in tolerant kidney transplant recipients. Their antigens remain unidentified. Sequenced by immunoSEQ multiplex PCR; TCRdb stores in-frame clones only, minus some. Of more than 25,000 clones in the sample, 82% were seen once. The sequencing sample was made of Tregs from blood cultured with allogeneic cells. These receptors all come from a human donor in good health.

In this sample, this clone turned up once. The V and J genes are TRBV7-2 and TRBJ2-3; 8 bases agree with TRBD2. Germline CDR1 is SGHTA and CDR2 is FQGNSA. V shed 0 bases and J 4 bases; nucleotides not matched to a gene: 0. The CDR3 has 14 residues. CDR3 coding DNA: TGTGCCAGCAGCTTAGCCGGGAGGGCAGATACGCAGTATTTT. Its translation is CASSLAGRADTQYF.

This chain connects TRBV5-1 to TRBJ2-7; 10 positions match TRBD1. V was pared by 3 bases and J by 9 bases, with 21 bases of the junction left unmatched. Germline CDR1 reads SGHRS; CDR2 reads YFSETQ. The CDR3 length is 18 residues. The CDR3 is CASSSLPGQGTTQRGQYF. CDR3 nucleotides: TGCGCCAGCAGCTCCTTACCGGGACAGGGGACCACCCAAAGAGGGCAGTACTTC.

The chain uses TRBV7-9 and TRBJ1-1; 9 bases align to TRBD1. The CDR3 contains 16 residues. The junction had 14 bases not matched to a gene; V was cut back by 6 bases and J by 6 bases. CDR1 is SEHNR, CDR2 FQNEAQ, per germline (reference sequence). Written as DNA, the CDR3 is TGTGCCAGCAGGACCTTACCGGGACAGGGTATCGCTGAAGCTTTCTTT. Its protein product is CASRTLPGQGIAEAFF. The full variable domain, in which reference TRBV7-9 and TRBJ1-1 provide the parts outside the CDR3, is DTGVSQNPRHKITKRGQNVTFRCDPISEHNRLYWYRQTLGQGPEFLTYFQNEAQLEKSRLLSDRFSAERPKGSFSTLEIQRTEQGDSAMYLCASRTLPGQGIAEAFFGQGTRLTVV.

This chain uses TRBV7-8 with TRBJ1-1, with D hard to call. Between the trimmed V and J ends, which lost 5 bases and 3 bases, there was a span of 13 bases. This CDR3 has 14 amino acids. CDR1 is SGHVS, CDR2 FQNEAQ, per germline. CDR3 bases: TGTGCCAGCAGCCCAGGAGGGAGGGACACTGAAGCTTTCTTT. This encodes CASSPGGRDTEAFF.

As DNA, the CDR3 is TGTGCCAGCAGCTTCTCTCCAGATACGCAGTATTTT. Its protein product is CASSFSPDTQYF. The rearrangement uses TRBV5-6 and TRBJ2-3; D gene unclear. Trimming stripped 2 bases from V and 4 bases from J, with 5 bases between. The CDR3 totals 12 residues. Germline V gene lookup returns CDR1 SGHDT and CDR2 YYEEEE.

This clone was counted between two and nine times. The chain couples TRBV9 to TRBJ2-1; 16 nucleotides match TRBD2. This CDR3 has 17 residues. Germline V gene lookup returns CDR1 SGDLS and CDR2 YYNGEE. The J segment lost 7 bases and the V segment lost 3 bases, leaving 7 bases of the junction unmatched. CDR3 amino acids: CASSGPGLAGGRNEQFF. The CDR3, as DNA: TGTGCCAGCAGCGGCCCGGGACTAGCGGGAGGGAGGAATGAGCAGTTCTTC. Full variable domain (outside the CDR3, taken from reference TRBV9 and TRBJ2-1): DSGVTQTPKHLITATGQRVTLRCSPRSGDLSVYWYQQSLDQGLQFLIQYYNGEERAKGNILERFSAQQFPDLHSELNLSSLELGDSALYFCASSGPGLAGGRNEQFFGPGTRLTVL.

The chain employs TRBV5-6 and TRBJ2-1; 7 bases fit TRBD1. Losses at the gene ends were 10 bases for V and 15 bases for J; bases not matched to a gene: 22. The CDR3 totals 14 residues. From germline, CDR1 is SGHDT and CDR2 YYEEEE. The chain's CDR3 is CACLSLGGSALPFF. The CDR3 DNA reads TGTGCCTGCTTGAGCCTAGGGGGCTCGGCGTTACCGTTCTTC.

This chain connects TRBV5-1 to TRBJ2-2; D is undetermined. CDR3 size: 15 residues. Germline loops: CDR1 SGHRS, CDR2 YFSETQ. V shed 1 base and J shed 4 bases, with 11 bases lying between them. CDR3 amino acids: CASSLRRALTGELFF. DNA for the CDR3: TGCGCCAGCAGCTTGAGGCGAGCCCTCACCGGGGAGCTGTTTTTT. The whole variable domain, remainder taken from reference TRBV5-1 and TRBJ2-2, is KAGVTQTPRYLIKTRGQQVTLSCSPISGHRSVSWYQQTPGQGLQFLFEYFSETQRNKGNFPGRFSGRQFSNSRSEMNVSTLELGDSALYLCASSLRRALTGELFFGEGSRLTVL.

The chain employs TRBV19 and TRBJ1-2, with 8 bases fitting TRBD1. Per germline, CDR1 LNHDA and CDR2 SQIVND (reference sequence). CDR3 size: 13 residues. V shed 6 bases, J shed 6 bases, and the junction held 6 bases outside the gene matches. The CDR3 loop reads CASSRTGIDGYTF. The CDR3 DNA is TGTGCCAGTAGCCGGACAGGGATCGATGGCTACACCTTC.

The CDR3 reads CASSLEGTSGINEQFF. CDR3 nucleotide sequence: TGTGCCAGCAGCTTAGAGGGGACTAGCGGAATCAATGAGCAGTTCTTC. The rearrangement joins TRBV7-2 to TRBJ2-1; 11 nucleotides align to TRBD2. There are 16 residues in the CDR3. V shed 1 base, J shed 6 bases, and the junction held 5 bases outside the gene matches. Germline CDR1 and CDR2: SGHTA and FQGNSA.

The V call is TRBV19, the J call TRBJ1-6; D gene uncertain. The germline V and J ends were trimmed by 6 bases and 8 bases, with 8 bases remaining between them. This CDR3 contains 12 residues. The germline V gene has CDR1 LNHDA and CDR2 SQIVND (reference sequence). DNA of the CDR3: TGTGCCAGTAGCCGGGGAGATTCACCCCTCCACTTT. Protein sequence: CASSRGDSPLHF.

This clone was observed a few times. V gene TRBV7-2 combines with J gene TRBJ1-3; no reliable D call. Germline V gives CDR1 SGHTA, CDR2 FQGNSA. CDR3 length equals 13 residues. V was cut by 6 bases and J by 0 bases, with 6 bases left in between. The CDR3 region has the DNA TGTGCCAGCAGACCACGCTCTGGAAACACCATATATTTT. This encodes CASRPRSGNTIYF.

J is TRBJ2-3 and V is TRBV5-4; no firm D call. Germline lookup yields CDR1 SGHNT and CDR2 YYREEE (reference sequence). Trimming took 2 bases from V and 0 from J, leaving 4 bases between them. The CDR3 length is 13 residues. The CDR3, as DNA: TGTGCCAGCAGCTTTGGTAGCACAGATACGCAGTATTTT. Its protein product is CASSFGSTDTQYF.

This chain joins TRBV11-3 and TRBJ2-1; 9 nucleotides agree with TRBD2. This CDR3 comprises 15 residues. The J segment lost 7 bases and the V segment lost 7 bases, leaving 11 bases of the junction unmatched. The germline gives CDR1 SGHNT, CDR2 YENEEA. CDR3 coding DNA: TGTGCCAGCACCCCTGGACTAGCGAGAAGAAATGAGCAGTTCTTC. Its protein product is CASTPGLARRNEQFF. The variable domain in full, with the rest retrieved from reference TRBV11-3 and TRBJ2-1, is EAGVVQSPRYKIIEKKQPVAFWCNPISGHNTLYWYLQNLGQGPELLIRYENEEAVDDSQLPKDRFSAERLKGVDSTLKIQPAELGDSAVYLCASTPGLARRNEQFFGPGTRLTVL.

The chain uses TRBV11-1 and TRBJ1-2; weak D call: TRBD1 (6 bases). The length of the CDR3 is 14 residues. The V end was cut by 7 bases, the J end by 8 bases, with 20 bases between. Germline V gene data show CDR1 as SGHAT and CDR2 as FQDESV (reference sequence). The CDR3 region has the DNA TGTGCCAGCACCCGTCCGGGGGCCCCCTGGGGCTACACCTTC. It is translated as CASTRPGAPWGYTF.

The rearrangement uses TRBV5-4 and TRBJ2-3; perhaps TRBD2 as D (6 bases). Germline CDR1 reads SGHNT; CDR2 reads YYREEE (reference sequence). Between the trimmed V and J ends, which lost 4 bases and 6 bases, there was a span of 15 bases. The CDR3 contains 14 residues. The CDR3 sequence: CASSQDPGEDTQYF. The CDR3 DNA reads as TGTGCCAGCAGCCAAGACCCGGGGGAGGATACGCAGTATTTT.